The 8 T cell receptor beta chains below come from one sample, sequenced in a study of T cell repertoires in ileal Crohn's disease. The protocol was immunoSEQ multiplex PCR, while the TCRdb copy is restricted to in-frame clones and leaves out a portion. The sample has about 4,000 clones; 72% are singletons. Sequencing was done on a sample of ileal tissue. The receptors derive from an adult with Crohn's disease.

DNA for the CDR3: TGCGCCAGCAGTCCTAGGACAGGGGGCAACGGCAATCAGCCCCAGCATTTT. Translation gives CASSPRTGGNGNQPQHF. The rearrangement joins TRBV10-1 to TRBJ1-5, with 11 bases that match TRBD1. With 5 bases clipped from V and 2 bases from J, the junction kept 8 bases outside the gene matches. This CDR3 has 17 amino acids. CDR1 and CDR2 (germline): WNHNN, SYGVQD (reference sequence).

A few counts support this clone. The chain has TRBV9 and TRBJ2-3, with TRBD2 matching 12 bases. Germline V gene sequence: CDR1 SGDLS, CDR2 YYNGEE. The V gene end was trimmed by 0 bases and the J gene end by 5 bases; junction bases not matched to a gene: 4. The CDR3 sequence is 16 residues long. The CDR3 sequence is CASSVGQLAGGDTQYF. The CDR3 DNA sequence: TGTGCCAGCAGCGTAGGTCAACTAGCGGGAGGAGATACGCAGTATTTT.

This clone occurred once. The gene calls are TRBV27 and TRBJ1-1; D remains unclear. V was clipped by 6 bases and J by 1 base, with 9 bases between them. The CDR3 consists of 13 residues. The germline V gene encodes CDR1 MNHEY and CDR2 SMNVEV (reference sequence). CDR3 residues: CASSPRGNTEAFF. The CDR3 nucleotides are TGTGCCAGCAGCCCCAGAGGGAACACTGAAGCTTTCTTT.

This clone was recorded a few times. The chain joins TRBV7-9 to TRBJ2-6; 8 bases line up with TRBD2. The germline V gene has CDR1 SEHNR and CDR2 FQNEAQ (reference sequence). The CDR3 has 14 residues. The trim removed 11 bases at V and 0 bases at J, leaving 3 bases unmatched. CDR3 sequence: CAPGGVSGANVLTF. DNA for the CDR3: TGTGCCCCCGGGGGGGTCTCTGGGGCCAACGTCCTGACTTTC.

This clone was counted between two and nine times. The chain carries TRBV7-6 and TRBJ2-5; tentatively, D is TRBD1 (6 bases). Germline-derived CDR1 and CDR2 are SGHVS and FNYEAQ. V lost 4 bases to trimming and J lost 5 bases, with 17 bases between them. There are 15 residues in the CDR3. In DNA form, the CDR3 reads TGTGCCAGCAGCTCCTCTTGGACAGCGAGGGAGACCCAGTACTTC. It is translated as CASSSSWTARETQYF.

The CDR3 coding sequence is TGTGCCTGGACCCAAGGGGGGGGGCAAGAGACCCAGTACTTC. Protein product: CAWTQGGGQETQYF. This chain joins TRBV30 and TRBJ2-5, with TRBD2 as a possible D gene (7 bases). Germline V gives CDR1 GTSNPN, CDR2 SVGIG (reference sequence). CDR3 length: 14 amino acids. Deletions cut 4 bases from V and 2 bases from J, with 14 bases between.

The J gene is TRBJ1-1, the V gene TRBV19, with 7 bases matching TRBD1. With 6 bases clipped from V and 5 bases from J, the junction kept 9 bases outside the gene matches. CDR1 is LNHDA, CDR2 SQIVND, per germline (reference sequence). The CDR3 length is 14 residues. The CDR3 here is CASSLRQGGTEAFF. In DNA form, the CDR3 reads TGTGCCAGTAGCTTAAGACAGGGTGGGACTGAAGCTTTCTTT. The variable domain in full, with the rest retrieved from reference TRBV19 and TRBJ1-1, is DGGITQSPKYLFRKEGQNVTLSCEQNLNHDAMYWYRQDPGQGLRLIYYSQIVNDFQKGDIAEGYSVSREKKESFPLTVTSAQKNPTAFYLCASSLRQGGTEAFFGQGTRLTVV.

This clone was observed once. The V gene is TRBV5-4, the J gene TRBJ1-1, with a possible D match to TRBD1 (6 bases). V lost 5 bases and J lost 1, with 9 bases in between. Germline CDR1 SGHNT, CDR2 YYREEE (reference sequence). The CDR3 is 13 amino acids. This CDR3 is CASRGGQNTEAFF. For the CDR3, the DNA is TGTGCCAGCAGGGGGGGGCAGAACACTGAAGCTTTCTTT.